One and the same sample provided the 21 T cell receptor beta chains below, sequenced in a study of blood T cell repertoires in COVID-19. TCRdb's table, derived via immunoSEQ multiplex PCR, lists solely in-frame clones and lacks some. The data hold some 100,000 clones, with roughly 80% observed a single time. Sequencing was done on a sample of peripheral blood. The receptors here all came from a man between 65 and 85 years old with acute or convalescent COVID-19.

The chain links TRBV7-2 to TRBJ1-2; 8 bases are a match to TRBD1. CDR3 length: 15 amino acids. With V trimmed by 1 base and J by 5 bases, 6 bases remained unmatched. CDR1 SGHTA and CDR2 FQGNSA come from the germline V gene. CDR3 in amino acids: CASSLEVRGPYGYTF. DNA for the CDR3: TGTGCCAGCAGCTTAGAGGTCAGGGGGCCTTATGGCTACACCTTC.

The chain is built from TRBV5-4 and TRBJ2-7; D perhaps matches TRBD2 (6 bases). The CDR3 is made up of 16 amino acids. Trimming removed 4 bases at V and 2 bases at J, with 19 bases between. The germline V gene encodes CDR1 SGHNT and CDR2 YYREEE (reference sequence). The CDR3 spells CASSAGAGGVAYEQYF. CDR3 DNA: TGTGCCAGCAGCGCTGGGGCGGGCGGGGTCGCCTACGAGCAGTACTTC.

The chain combines TRBV7-3 with TRBJ2-1, with 10 positions matching TRBD2. The CDR3 runs to 16 residues. Unmatched junction bases numbered 3, after V lost 4 bases and J lost 0 bases. The germline gives CDR1 SGHTA, CDR2 FQGTGA. The CDR3 loop reads CASSWTSGSSYNEQFF. The CDR3 nucleotides are TGTGCCAGCAGCTGGACTAGCGGTAGCTCCTACAATGAGCAGTTCTTC.

Concerning this clone: This CDR3 is also generated by other DNA sequences in the sample. V usage is TRBV27 and J usage is TRBJ2-1; D gene unclear. V gave up 3 bases and J gave up 1 base, with 4 bases separating them. CDR3 size: 13 residues. Per germline, CDR1 MNHEY and CDR2 SMNVEV (reference sequence). CDR3 region: CASSLSSYNEQFF. The CDR3, as DNA: TGTGCCAGCAGTTTGAGTTCCTACAATGAGCAGTTCTTC.

The chain uses TRBV15 and TRBJ2-7; 10 bases align to TRBD1. Germline V gene data show CDR1 as LNHNV and CDR2 as YYDKDF (reference sequence). V dropped 5 bases and J dropped 2; count of bases not matched to a gene: 3. This CDR3 comprises 14 residues. The CDR3 bases are TGTGCCACCAGCTTCGGACAGGGGGCCTACGAGCAGTACTTC. Translation gives CATSFGQGAYEQYF.

The CDR3 protein is CASTNLAGGVETQYF. The CDR3 nucleotides read TGTGCCAGCACCAACCTAGCGGGAGGGGTTGAGACCCAGTACTTC. The chain uses TRBV3-1 (or the pseudogene TRBV3-2) and TRBJ2-5; TRBD2 agrees at 12 bases. The V gene end was trimmed by 7 bases and the J gene end by 5 bases; junction bases not matched to a gene: 8. Germline V CDR1 and CDR2: LGHDT, YNNKEL (reference sequence). The CDR3 loop spans 15 amino acids.

The rearrangement links TRBV30 to TRBJ1-4, with TRBD1 matching over 8 bases. This CDR3 region has 15 residues. CDR1 and CDR2 from the germline V gene are GTSNPN and SVGIG (reference sequence). Losses at the gene ends were 3 bases for V and 2 bases for J; bases not matched to a gene: 5. The CDR3, as DNA: TGTGCCTGGAGGTCACGGACAGGGACTAATGAAAAACTGTTTTTT. Protein: CAWRSRTGTNEKLFF.

The chain joins TRBV19 to TRBJ1-1, with D perhaps matching TRBD1 (5 bases). V lost 6 bases, J lost 4 bases, and 21 bases lay in between. The germline V gene has CDR1 LNHDA and CDR2 SQIVND (reference sequence). The CDR3 loop spans 16 amino acids. CDR3 DNA: TGTGCCAGTAGAGACCTTACGGGGGGTTATACCACTGAAGCTTTCTTT. Translation gives CASRDLTGGYTTEAFF.

The chain has TRBV6-5 and TRBJ1-6, with TRBD1 matching 7 bases. This CDR3 has 15 residues. After removal of 2 bases from V and 7 bases from J, the junction contained 5 bases not matched to a gene. The V gene's germline CDR1 is MNHEY and CDR2 SVGAGI. The CDR3 coding sequence is TGTGCCAGCAGTTACACGGACAGGTACAATTCACCCCTCCACTTT. This translates into CASSYTDRYNSPLHF.

The rearrangement links TRBV9 to TRBJ2-5; D is possibly TRBD1 (6 bases). V was shortened by 2 bases and J by 4 bases, with 9 bases between the two germline ends. CDR1 SGDLS and CDR2 YYNGEE come from the germline V gene. The CDR3 is made up of 13 amino acids. CDR3: CASSVRGGETQYF. Here the CDR3 DNA reads TGTGCCAGCAGCGTCAGGGGTGGAGAGACCCAGTACTTC.

This clone occurred many times. The chain links TRBV23-1 to TRBJ1-5; D gene unclear. TRBV23-1 has ORF status, its function being uncertain. V dropped 3 bases and J dropped 1 base, with 13 bases sitting between them. The CDR3 covers 16 residues. The CDR3 spells CASSQAEVRSNQPQHF. CDR3 in DNA: TGCGCCAGCAGTCAGGCGGAGGTTCGGAGCAATCAGCCCCAGCATTTT.

The chain combines TRBV27 with TRBJ1-2; D is ambiguous. Trimming stripped 1 base from V and 2 bases from J, with 14 bases between. This CDR3 region has 16 residues. In germline, CDR1 is MNHEY, CDR2 SMNVEV (reference sequence). This chain's CDR3 is CASSLWSGSQNYGYTF. DNA for the CDR3: TGTGCCAGCAGTTTATGGTCCGGGTCCCAGAACTATGGCTACACCTTC.

The CDR3 nucleotides are TGCGCCAGCAGCGTTCGGGGGGGGGACCTCTACGAGCAGTACTTC. Amino acids: CASSVRGGDLYEQYF. J is TRBJ2-7 and V is TRBV4-3; 8 nucleotides align to TRBD2. CDR3 length: 15 residues. Trimming took 5 bases from V and 3 from J; bases not matched to a gene: 9. Germline assignment: CDR1 LGHNA and CDR2 YSLEER.

Only one count was recorded for this clone. The chain uses TRBV3-1 (or the pseudogene TRBV3-2) and TRBJ2-3; D gene ambiguous. Germline V gene sequence: CDR1 LGHDT, CDR2 YNNKEL (reference sequence). This CDR3 has 13 amino acids. V was cut by 4 bases and J by 0 bases, with 5 bases left in between. The CDR3 loop is CASSPSSTDTQYF. The CDR3 DNA follows: TGTGCCAGCAGCCCCTCCAGCACAGATACGCAGTATTTT.

This clone occurred a few times. The chain employs TRBV18 and TRBJ1-2, with 7 bases aligning to TRBD1. There are 15 residues in the CDR3. Germline loops: CDR1 KGHSH, CDR2 LQKENI. The junction had 7 bases not matched to a gene; V was cut back by 3 bases and J by 3 bases. The CDR3 DNA reads TGTGCCAGCTCACCGTTTGGGACAGCCGACTATGGCTACACCTTC. Translating gives CASSPFGTADYGYTF.

The chain combines TRBV28 with TRBJ1-4, with 7 bases lining up with TRBD1. The CDR3 contains 17 residues. Germline V gene lookup returns CDR1 MDHEN and CDR2 SYDVKM. The ends lost 6 bases at V and 1 base at J; junction bases unmatched: 11. The DNA of the CDR3 is TGTGCCAGCAGCCCTCCCCAGGGGGAAATAACTAATGAAAAACTGTTTTTT. Protein sequence: CASSPPQGEITNEKLFF.

CDR3 in DNA: TGTGCCAGCAGCCGGGCCTCAGCGGGAGTGTCAGAGACCCAGTACTTC. Its protein is CASSRASAGVSETQYF. V usage is TRBV27 and J usage is TRBJ2-5; TRBD2 matches at 8 bases. The CDR3 covers 16 residues. Germline loops: CDR1 MNHEY, CDR2 SMNVEV (reference sequence). V lost 6 bases and J lost 4; bases outside the gene matches: 13.

The V and J genes are TRBV27 and TRBJ2-2; 7 nucleotides agree with TRBD1. The length of the CDR3 is 13 residues. After removal of 7 bases from V and 7 bases from J, the junction contained 6 bases not matched to a gene. Germline values: CDR1 MNHEY, CDR2 SMNVEV (reference sequence). CDR3 bases: TGTGCCAGCAACAGACAGGGTTACGGGGAGCTGTTTTTT. It translates to CASNRQGYGELFF.

The V call is TRBV5-5, the J call TRBJ2-5; 9 bases line up with TRBD1. The CDR3 is 15 amino acids. V shed 0 bases, J shed 5 bases, and the junction held 5 bases outside the gene matches. Germline V gene data show CDR1 as SGHKS and CDR2 as YYEKEE (reference sequence). CDR3 bases: TGTGCCAGCAGCTTGGTCGGGACAGGGCTGGAGACCCAGTACTTC. Translation gives CASSLVGTGLETQYF.

In this sample, this clone turned up a few times. The rearrangement joins TRBV28 to TRBJ2-7, with D perhaps TRBD1 (5 bases). Trimming stripped 8 bases from V and 6 bases from J, with 14 bases between. CDR1 and CDR2 from the germline V gene are MDHEN and SYDVKM. The CDR3 loop spans 12 amino acids. CDR3 bases: TGTGCCAGCCGCCAGACCAGGGTCGAGCAGTACTTC. This gives the protein CASRQTRVEQYF. The whole variable domain, remainder taken from reference TRBV28 and TRBJ2-7, is DVKVTQSSRYLVKRTGEKVFLECVQDMDHENMFWYRQDPGLGLRLIYFSYDVKMKEKGDIPEGYSVSREKKERFSLILESASTNQTSMYLCASRQTRVEQYFGPGTRLTVT.

The J gene is TRBJ1-1, the V gene TRBV18, with 10 bases that match TRBD1. CDR1 and CDR2 (germline): KGHSH, LQKENI. The V gene end was trimmed by 8 bases and the J gene end by 5 bases; junction bases not matched to a gene: 8. The CDR3 length is 14 residues. CDR3 bases: TGTGCCAGCCAGGGACAGGGGAGAACGACTGAAGCTTTCTTT. It specifies CASQGQGRTTEAFF.